What follows are 8 T cell receptor beta chains derived from one specimen sequenced in a study of radiotherapy plus CTLA-4 blockade in lung cancer. Sequencing used immunoSEQ multiplex PCR; TCRdb keeps in-frame clones, though not all of them. The sample carries 52,000 or so clones, about 80% recorded once. The material sequenced was peripheral blood, taken from a patient treated with radiotherapy plus ipilimumab. Receptors originate from a human donor with non-small cell lung cancer whose response to radiotherapy plus ipilimumab could not be evaluated.

This clone has a handful of counts. The rearrangement joins TRBV10-2 to TRBJ2-5; TRBD2 matches at 11 bases. This CDR3 has 18 residues. Germline-derived CDR1 and CDR2 are WSHSY and SAAADI. V dropped 11 bases and J dropped 3; count of bases not matched to a gene: 20. CDR3: CAPSAGASGGTTEETQYF. The CDR3 DNA reads TGCGCCCCCTCGGCGGGAGCTAGCGGGGGGACAACCGAAGAGACCCAGTACTTC.

The chain couples TRBV30 to TRBJ2-5; TRBD2 matches 7 bases. The CDR3 contains 13 residues. CDR1 GTSNPN and CDR2 SVGIG come from the germline V gene (reference sequence). The DNA for the CDR3 is TGTGCTTCTTCAAAGCGGGAAGCGGACACCCAGTACTTC. This sequence encodes CASSKREADTQYF.

The genes are TRBV10-2 and TRBJ1-6; perhaps TRBD1 as D (6 bases). V shed 2 bases and J shed 10 bases, with 24 bases lying between them. The CDR3 contains 18 residues. Germline CDR1 is WSHSY and CDR2 is SAAADI. The CDR3 region has the DNA TGCGCCAGCAGTGAGCCCTCACTATCGGGGGGGCGCGGGTCACCCCTCCACTTT. Translating it yields CASSEPSLSGGRGSPLHF.

In this sample, this clone turned up a few times. The V gene is TRBV5-1, the J gene TRBJ2-1; 12 bases match TRBD2. Germline CDR1 and CDR2: SGHRS and YFSETQ. V lost 4 bases and J lost 5; bases outside the gene matches: 10. The CDR3 has 17 residues. For the CDR3, the DNA is TGCGCCAGCAGCCGCGGACTAGCGGGACCTTCGGACAATGAGCAGTTCTTC. As protein: CASSRGLAGPSDNEQFF.

The chain links TRBV4-3 to TRBJ2-5; 8 bases line up with TRBD2. CDR1 LGHNA and CDR2 YSLEER come from the germline V gene. The CDR3 extends over 17 amino acids. The V segment lost 0 bases and the J segment 5 bases; nucleotides outside the gene matches: 11. The CDR3 coding sequence is TGCGCCAGCAGCCAAGATCTCGTGCGGGGGGTCGGGGAGACCCAGTACTTC. Translated, it gives CASSQDLVRGVGETQYF.

The chain is built from TRBV7-8 and TRBJ1-5; 7 nucleotides agree with TRBD1. Germline trimming cut 1 base from V and 0 bases from J; bases unmatched to any gene: 6. Germline V gives CDR1 SGHVS, CDR2 FQNEAQ. This CDR3 comprises 17 residues. CDR3 residues: CASSLGTGAYSNQPQHF. As DNA, the CDR3 is TGTGCCAGCAGCTTAGGGACAGGAGCTTATAGCAATCAGCCCCAGCATTTT. Together with reference TRBV7-8 and TRBJ1-5, the CDR3 gives the full variable domain: GAGVSQSPRYKVAKRGQDVALRCDPISGHVSLFWYQQALGQGPEFLTYFQNEAQLDKSGLPSDRFFAERPEGSVSTLKIQRTQQEDSAVYLCASSLGTGAYSNQPQHFGDGTRLSIL.

A remark on this clone: Other nucleotide sequences in the sample specify the same CDR3. The CDR3 is CASSSRQGPNYGYTF. Written as DNA, the CDR3 is TGTGCCAGCAGCTCCCGACAGGGCCCAAACTATGGCTACACCTTC. The J gene is TRBJ1-2, the V gene TRBV7-9; 7 bases are shared with TRBD1. V was pared by 4 bases and J by 2 bases, with 7 bases of the junction left unmatched. The germline V gene has CDR1 SEHNR and CDR2 FQNEAQ (reference sequence). The length of the CDR3 is 15 residues. Filled out from reference TRBV7-9 and TRBJ1-2, the complete variable domain reads DTGVSQNPRHKITKRGQNVTFRCDPISEHNRLYWYRQTLGQGPEFLTYFQNEAQLEKSRLLSDRFSAERPKGSFSTLEIQRTEQGDSAMYLCASSSRQGPNYGYTFGSGTRLTVV.

CDR3 DNA sequence: TGTGCCAGCAGTTCGCCCGGGACAGGGGCCGCGCTCCCTTATGGCTACACCTTC. It yields the protein CASSSPGTGAALPYGYTF. The J gene is TRBJ1-2, the V gene TRBV28, with 10 bases that match TRBD1. Germline values: CDR1 MDHEN, CDR2 SYDVKM. Germline trimming cut 4 bases from V and 5 bases from J; bases unmatched to any gene: 16. This CDR3 is 18 amino acids long.